This T cell receptor (beta chain) derives from a study of blood T cell repertoires in COVID-19. V dropped 0 bases and J dropped 3; count of bases not matched to a gene: 3. CDR1 MNHEY and CDR2 SVGEGT come from the germline V gene. The CDR3 covers 16 residues. Repertoires were generated with immunoSEQ multiplex PCR, while TCRdb's copy carries only in-frame clones and drops some. This table holds approximately 260,000 clones, around 84% found once. Participants were aged about 18 to 100 years from 20 to 30 US areas. Source material: PBMCs or T cells enriched from blood (not recorded which). The sequence derives from a man aged 30 to 45 with acute COVID-19. This chain uses TRBV6-2 or TRBV6-3 with TRBJ2-7, with TRBD2 matching 12 bases. The CDR3 region is CASSYSRLAGDYEQYV. The CDR3 DNA sequence: TGTGCCAGCAGTTACTCGCGACTAGCGGGGGACTACGAGCAGTACGTC.